Listed below are T cell receptor beta chains from one sample, sequenced in a study of molecular identifiers for immune sequencing clone quantification. Each CDR3 protein is one row after TCRdb ran MiXCR on the PCR reads. The sample has a few hundred thousand distinct CDR3 sequences, 20% to 25% seen once. The sample consisted of naive CD8+ T cells from blood, with Jurkat cell RNA spiked in. The receptors here all came from a human donor in good health. Some libraries in this study had Jurkat cell RNA spiked in. The CDR3 runs from the conserved cysteine through the conserved F or W. A D gene is named only where the DNA matches it firmly. Clone size is stated in some rows and not others, as once, few, many or a class when expanded.

v_gene: TRBV6-2/TRBV6-3; abundance: few; d_gene: -; j_gene: TRBJ1-2; CDR3aa: CASRSGRYGYTF; CDR3nt: TGTGCCAGCAGATCAGGGAGGTATGGCTACACCTTC
v_gene: TRBV11-2; abundance: many; d_gene: -; j_gene: TRBJ1-4; CDR3aa: CASSSLNEKLFF; CDR3nt: TGTGCCAGCAGCTCCCTTAATGAAAAACTGTTTTTT
v_gene: TRBV7-9; abundance: many; d_gene: TRBD1; j_gene: TRBJ1-4; CDR3aa: CASSSGTGGNEKLFF; CDR3nt: TGTGCCAGCAGCTCCGGGACAGGGGGCAATGAAAAACTGTTTTTT
v_gene: TRBV11-2; abundance: -; d_gene: -; j_gene: TRBJ1-1; CDR3aa: CASSGAQQALTRPEAFF; CDR3nt: TGTGCCAGCAGCGGGGCCCAACAGGCTCTTACAAGGCCTGAAGCTTTCTTT
v_gene: TRBV13; abundance: many; d_gene: -; j_gene: TRBJ2-3; CDR3aa: CASSSGYQQQSLTQYF; CDR3nt: TGTGCCAGCAGCTCAGGGTATCAGCAACAGTCTCTTACGCAGTATTTT
v_gene: TRBV12-3/TRBV12-4; abundance: many; d_gene: -; j_gene: TRBJ2-3; CDR3aa: CASSLADTQYF; CDR3nt: TGTGCCAGCAGCTTAGCAGATACGCAGTATTTT
v_gene: TRBV11-2; abundance: -; d_gene: -; j_gene: TRBJ1-1; CDR3aa: CASSLGFSETVNTEAFF; CDR3nt: TGTGCCAGCAGCCTGGGATTCTCCGAGACAGTGAACACTGAAGCTTTCTTT
v_gene: TRBV5-1; abundance: -; d_gene: -; j_gene: TRBJ2-5; CDR3aa: CASSLAYSIQETQYF; CDR3nt: TGCGCCAGCAGCTTGGCATACAGCATCCAAGAGACCCAGTACTTC
v_gene: TRBV12-3/TRBV12-4; abundance: -; d_gene: -; j_gene: TRBJ2-6; CDR3aa: CASSLGVYVSGANVLTF; CDR3nt: TGTGCCAGCAGTTTGGGGGTGTACGTATCCGGGGCCAACGTCCTGACTTTC
v_gene: TRBV20-1; abundance: few; d_gene: -; j_gene: TRBJ2-1; CDR3aa: CSARDLERNNNEQFF; CDR3nt: TGCAGTGCTAGAGATCTAGAAAGGAATAACAATGAGCAGTTCTTC
v_gene: TRBV11-2; abundance: -; d_gene: -; j_gene: TRBJ2-3; CDR3aa: CASSSNNALALSADTQYF; CDR3nt: TGTGCCAGCAGCTCTAATAACGCTCTAGCGCTCAGCGCTGATACGCAGTATTTT
v_gene: TRBV7-6; abundance: few; d_gene: TRBD1; j_gene: TRBJ1-2; CDR3aa: CASSPTDRVGGGYTF; CDR3nt: TGTGCCAGCAGCCCCACGGACAGGGTAGGAGGTGGCTACACCTTC
v_gene: TRBV7-6; abundance: many; d_gene: TRBD2; j_gene: TRBJ2-5; CDR3aa: CASSPYERGRTKSPQYF; CDR3nt: TGTGCCAGCAGCCCATATGAGCGGGGGCGAACCAAGAGTCCCCAGTACTTC
v_gene: TRBV12-3/TRBV12-4; abundance: -; d_gene: -; j_gene: TRBJ2-7; CDR3aa: CASTRDGFTYEQYF; CDR3nt: TGTGCCAGCACCCGGGACGGGTTCACCTACGAGCAGTACTTC
v_gene: TRBV12-3/TRBV12-4; abundance: -; d_gene: -; j_gene: TRBJ1-4; CDR3aa: CASSLQIATNEKLFF; CDR3nt: TGTGCCAGCAGTTTACAGATTGCAACTAATGAAAAACTGTTTTTT
v_gene: TRBV4-3; abundance: -; d_gene: -; j_gene: TRBJ2-1; CDR3aa: CASSQYREVSYNEQFF; CDR3nt: TGCGCCAGCAGCCAATACAGGGAAGTGTCCTACAATGAGCAGTTCTTC
v_gene: TRBV14; abundance: few; d_gene: -; j_gene: TRBJ2-7; CDR3aa: CASSQDLSGRGKGLYEQYF; CDR3nt: TGTGCCAGCAGCCAAGACCTAAGTGGTAGGGGTAAGGGCCTCTACGAGCAGTACTTC
v_gene: TRBV4-3; abundance: few; d_gene: -; j_gene: TRBJ2-3; CDR3aa: CASSQDSRGPTDTQYF; CDR3nt: TGCGCCAGCAGCCAAGACTCGAGGGGACCCACAGATACGCAGTATTTT
v_gene: TRBV7-2; abundance: -; d_gene: -; j_gene: TRBJ2-1; CDR3aa: CASSLTGLGYNEQFF; CDR3nt: TGTGCCAGCAGCTTGACAGGTTTGGGGTACAATGAGCAGTTCTTC
v_gene: TRBV6-5; abundance: many; d_gene: -; j_gene: TRBJ2-3; CDR3aa: CASSRTSSTDTQYF; CDR3nt: TGTGCCAGCAGTCGGACCTCTAGCACAGATACGCAGTATTTT
v_gene: TRBV7-9; abundance: few; d_gene: -; j_gene: TRBJ1-1; CDR3aa: CASSFGGMDTEAFF; CDR3nt: TGTGCCAGCAGCTTTGGGGGTATGGACACTGAAGCTTTCTTT
v_gene: TRBV19; abundance: -; d_gene: TRBD2; j_gene: TRBJ2-1; CDR3aa: CASSMGGGPVEQFF; CDR3nt: TGTGCCAGTAGTATGGGGGGAGGGCCGGTTGAGCAGTTCTTC
v_gene: TRBV27; abundance: many; d_gene: -; j_gene: TRBJ2-3; CDR3aa: CASSPTGVRGPNDSTDTQYF; CDR3nt: TGTGCCAGCAGTCCTACTGGGGTCCGAGGCCCAAATGATAGCACAGATACGCAGTATTTT
v_gene: TRBV29-1; abundance: -; d_gene: -; j_gene: TRBJ1-2; CDR3aa: CSVDDSRGMGGYTF; CDR3nt: TGCAGCGTTGATGATTCGAGGGGTATGGGAGGCTACACCTTC
v_gene: TRBV19; abundance: many; d_gene: -; j_gene: TRBJ2-7; CDR3aa: CASSPRPGTAYEQYF; CDR3nt: TGTGCCAGTAGTCCCAGGCCAGGTACCGCCTACGAGCAGTACTTC
v_gene: TRBV12-3/TRBV12-4; abundance: -; d_gene: -; j_gene: TRBJ2-1; CDR3aa: CASGLGPEDEQFF; CDR3nt: TGTGCCAGCGGTTTAGGACCCGAGGATGAGCAGTTCTTC
v_gene: TRBV9; abundance: -; d_gene: -; j_gene: TRBJ2-3; CDR3aa: CASSNRDSATDTQYF; CDR3nt: TGTGCCAGCAGCAACCGGGACTCCGCCACAGATACGCAGTATTTT
v_gene: TRBV7-9; abundance: -; d_gene: -; j_gene: TRBJ1-4; CDR3aa: CASGEGEELFF; CDR3nt: TGTGCCAGCGGAGAAGGAGAAGAACTGTTTTTT